This T cell receptor beta chain was obtained from a study of cytomegalovirus exposure and HLA in healthy donors. Study-level background: Early released data had tens of millions of unique TCRs, all coming from HLA-typed donors. Among 350 to 500 genotyped donors, roughly 81% fell in the Caucasian-associated ancestry cluster.

A word on this clone: Its antigen remains unknown.

Use of 60 Vbeta and 13 Jbeta primers characterized the PCR. Clones were sequenced by immunoSEQ multiplex PCR, and TCRdb holds only the in-frame ones, with some missing. The sample records more than 150,000 clones, nearly 80% being singletons. Germline assignment: CDR1 SGHRS and CDR2 YFSETQ. This CDR3 has 12 amino acids. V lost 1 base, J lost 5 bases, and 6 bases lay in between. Study observations and caveats: Most likely, a cluster of highly shared sequence variants arose as a sequencing artifact. DRB1 had the most TCR associations and HLA-C the fewest, a later analysis found, with rates varying by HLA locus.

This chain joins TRBV5-1 and TRBJ2-5, with no clear D. The sequence was collected from a man aged 50-60 years in good health and CMV-seropositive. The sequencing sample was made of PBMCs. CDR3 coding DNA: TGCGCCAGCAGCTTGAGCGACGAGACCCAGTACTTC. Encoded protein: CASSLSDETQYF.